This TCR beta chain was found in a study of shared clonotypes between healthy human individuals. CDR1 is SEHNR, CDR2 FQNEAQ, per germline (reference sequence). This CDR3 is 14 amino acids long. V dropped 3 bases and J dropped 7 bases, with 12 bases sitting between them. Naive CD8 cells, CD45RO-negative and positively selected for CCR7, excluded terminally differentiated effector memory CD45RA+ cells. Sequencing used immunoSEQ multiplex PCR; TCRdb keeps in-frame clones, though not all of them. The table includes roughly 590,000 clones, nearly 97% detected once. The source material was naive CD8+ T cells sorted from blood. This receptor was taken from a woman aged 25 to 39 in good health. This chain uses TRBV7-9 with TRBJ2-2, with no clear D. The chain's CDR3 is CASSFSERFGELFF. The CDR3 DNA reads as TGTGCCAGCAGCTTTTCCGAACGATTCGGGGAGCTGTTTTTT.